The clone carrying this T cell receptor (beta chain) was seen a handful of times. Its antigen remains unidentified. Amplification of TCR beta CDR3 regions was performed using RNA transcripts as template. The HTBI primer set was used in a first-round RT-PCR of the TCR CDR3. TCRdb re-called the multiplex PCR reads with MiXCR, one entry per CDR3 protein. The sample lists fewer than 550,000 distinct CDR3 sequences, around a quarter occurring once. The data are from a study of T cells in Graves' hyperthyroidism and ophthalmopathy. Study conclusions and caveats: Blood samples included most of the expanded thyroid clonotypes exceeding 0.001.

Together with thyroid ultrasound, orbital computed tomography, serum thyroxine and TRAb, clinical symptoms were used for diagnoses. The ends were cut back, 7 bases at V and 4 bases at J, with 11 bases in the middle. CDR1 SNHLY and CDR2 FYNNEI come from the germline V gene. The length of the CDR3 is 13 residues. The V call is TRBV2, the J call TRBJ1-5; D is ambiguous. The source of this sequence is a woman in her 30s with Graves' ophthalmopathy. Specimen: blood. CDR3 sequence reads: CASKPGLNQPQHF. Written as DNA, the CDR3 is TGTGCCAGCAAACCAGGCTTGAATCAGCCCCAGCATTTT.